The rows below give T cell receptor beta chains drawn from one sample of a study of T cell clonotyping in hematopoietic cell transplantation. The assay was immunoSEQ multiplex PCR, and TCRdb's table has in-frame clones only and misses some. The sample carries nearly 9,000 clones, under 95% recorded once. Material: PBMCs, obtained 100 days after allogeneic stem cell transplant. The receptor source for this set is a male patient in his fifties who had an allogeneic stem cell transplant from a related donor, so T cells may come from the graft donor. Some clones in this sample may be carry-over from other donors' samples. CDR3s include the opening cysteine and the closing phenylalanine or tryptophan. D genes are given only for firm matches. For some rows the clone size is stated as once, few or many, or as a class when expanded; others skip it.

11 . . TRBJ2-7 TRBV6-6 TGTGCCAGCATGGGCTCCTACGAGCAGTACTTC CASMGSYEQYF
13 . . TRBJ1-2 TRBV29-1 TGCAGCGTGACGCCAACGGACAGCTATGGCTACACCTTC CSVTPTDSYGYTF
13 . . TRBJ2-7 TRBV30 TGTGCCTGGAGTAAACAGGGGGGGTACGAGCAGTACTTC CAWSKQGGYEQYF
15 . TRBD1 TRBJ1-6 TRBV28 TGTGCCAGCAGTTCGACAGGGGGCGGATTCTCACCCCTCCACTTT CASSSTGGGFSPLHF
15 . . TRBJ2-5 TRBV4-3 TGCGCCAGCAGCCAAGATGGAAGGGGTGGAGAGACCCAGTACTTC CASSQDGRGGETQYF
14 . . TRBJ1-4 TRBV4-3 TGCGCCAGCAGCCCGGGCATTATTGGGGAAAAACTGTTTTTT CASSPGIIGEKLFF
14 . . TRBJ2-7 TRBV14 TGTGCCAGCAGCCAAGTGTATGGGGCCGGCGAGCAGTACTTC CASSQVYGAGEQYF
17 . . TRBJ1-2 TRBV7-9 TGTGCCAGCAGCTCTAGCCAACGGGGGGGGGTCCCTTATGGCTACACCTTC CASSSSQRGGVPYGYTF
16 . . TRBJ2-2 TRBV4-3 TGCGCCAGCAGCCAAGAGCGCGGCACAAACACCGGGGAGCTGTTTTTT CASSQERGTNTGELFF
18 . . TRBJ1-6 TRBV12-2 TGTGCAAGTCGCTTAGTAGTGGTCAGGGAAGACTATAATTCACCCCTCCACTTT CASRLVVVREDYNSPLHF
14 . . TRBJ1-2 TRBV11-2 TGTGCCAGCAGCTTAGCAGGAGAATATTATGGCTACACCTTC CASSLAGEYYGYTF
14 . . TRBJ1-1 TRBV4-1 TGCGCCAGCAGCCAAGGACAGCTGAACACTGAAGCTTTCTTT CASSQGQLNTEAFF
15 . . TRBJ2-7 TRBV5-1 TGCGCCAGCAGCTTGAATGGCGCCCCCCAAGACGAGCAGTACTTC CASSLNGAPQDEQYF
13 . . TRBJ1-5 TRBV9 TGTGCCAGCAGCGCTTGGGGGCATCAGCCCCAGCATTTT CASSAWGHQPQHF
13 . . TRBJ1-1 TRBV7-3 TGTGCCAGCAGCTTAGGACAGTACACTGAAGCTTTCTTT CASSLGQYTEAFF
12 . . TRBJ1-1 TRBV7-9 TGTGCCAGCAGCTTAGAGAGCACTGAAGCTTTCTTT CASSLESTEAFF
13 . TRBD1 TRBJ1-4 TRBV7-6 TGTGCCAGCAGCGTGGACAGGAATGAAAAACTGTTTTTT CASSVDRNEKLFF
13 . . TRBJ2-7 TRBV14 TGTGCCAGCAGCCAACAACGGGGCGTCGAGCAGTACTTC CASSQQRGVEQYF
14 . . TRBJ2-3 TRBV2 TGTGCGTCGAGGGGGGTTGCTAGCACAGATACGCAGTATTTT CASRGVASTDTQYF
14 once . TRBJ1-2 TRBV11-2 TGTGCCAGCAGCTTAGAGACTCGCAACTATGGCTACACCTTC CASSLETRNYGYTF
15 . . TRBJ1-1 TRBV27 TGTGCCAGCAGTTTATCCTCAGGGATGAACACTGAAGCTTTCTTT CASSLSSGMNTEAFF
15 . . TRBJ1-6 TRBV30 TGTGCCTGGAGCCCGGACATCCCCTCCGGGTCACCCCTCCACTTT CAWSPDIPSGSPLHF
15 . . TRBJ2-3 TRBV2 TGTGCCAGCAGTCCCCAGACGGCACTGGGAGATACGCAGTATTTT CASSPQTALGDTQYF
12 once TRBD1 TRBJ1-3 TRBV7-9 TGTGCCAGCAGCTTACAGGGGGTCGGCATATATTTT CASSLQGVGIYF
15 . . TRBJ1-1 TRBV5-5 TGTGCCAGCAGCTTTTCTGGGGGAACGGGCACTGAAGCTTTCTTT CASSFSGGTGTEAFF
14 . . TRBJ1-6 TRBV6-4 TGTGCCAGCAGGGGGGACGGACCTAATTCACCCCTCCACTTT CASRGDGPNSPLHF
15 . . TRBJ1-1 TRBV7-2 TGTGCCAGCAGTCCGCCCGGGGGAAGGGGCACTGAAGCTTTCTTT CASSPPGGRGTEAFF
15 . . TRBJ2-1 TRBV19 TGTGCCAGTAATTCAGGCGAAACCGCATACAATGAGCAGTTCTTC CASNSGETAYNEQFF
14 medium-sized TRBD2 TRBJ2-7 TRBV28 TGTGCCAGCAGTTTGAGGCGGGAGGGTCACGAGCAGTACTTC CASSLRREGHEQYF
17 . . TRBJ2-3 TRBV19 TGTGCCAGTAGTATAGAAGGGCCTCAACTAGGCACAGATACGCAGTATTTT CASSIEGPQLGTDTQYF
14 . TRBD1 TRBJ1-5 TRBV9 TGTGCCAGCAGCGCCGGGACAGGGGACCAGCCCCAGCATTTT CASSAGTGDQPQHF
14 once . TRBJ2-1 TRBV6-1 TGTGCCAGCAGTGAACCCGGACAAGGCCATGAGCAGTTCTTC CASSEPGQGHEQFF
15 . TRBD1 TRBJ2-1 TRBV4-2 TGTGCCAGCAGCCAAGAGGGACAGAGCAACAATGAGCAGTTCTTC CASSQEGQSNNEQFF
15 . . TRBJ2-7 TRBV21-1 TGTGCCAGCAAAAAGGACGGCGGGAGCGGTAACGAGCAGTACTTC CASKKDGGSGNEQYF
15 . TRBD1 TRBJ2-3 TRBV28 TGTGCCAGCAGTCCGGGGACAGGATACACAGATACGCAGTATTTT CASSPGTGYTDTQYF
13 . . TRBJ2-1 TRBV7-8 TGTGCCAGCAGCTTAGCCACGTACAATGAGCAGTTCTTC CASSLATYNEQFF
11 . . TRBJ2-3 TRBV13 TGTGCCAGCAGGGGGGGCAATACGCAGTATTTT CASRGGNTQYF
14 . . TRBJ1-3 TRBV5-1 TGCGCCAGCAGCCGAGGGAGCTCTGGAAACACCATATATTTT CASSRGSSGNTIYF
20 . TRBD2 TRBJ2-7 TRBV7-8 TGTGCCAGCAGCTTAGGTAGAGGACTAGCGGGGGGGCCAAGGACCTACGAGCAGTACTTC CASSLGRGLAGGPRTYEQYF
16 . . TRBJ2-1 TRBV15 TGTGCCACCAGCAGAGACCCGGGGGCAGCGTACAATGAGCAGTTCTTC CATSRDPGAAYNEQFF
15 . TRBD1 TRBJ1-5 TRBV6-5 TGTGCCAGCAGTTACTCAGGACAGGGAAATCAGCCCCAGCATTTT CASSYSGQGNQPQHF
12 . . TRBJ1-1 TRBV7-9 TGTGCCAGCAGTCTCCGGGTAGGCGAAGCTTTCTTT CASSLRVGEAFF
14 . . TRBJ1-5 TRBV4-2 TGTGCCAGCAGCCAATTCGGGGGCAATCAGCCCCAGCATTTT CASSQFGGNQPQHF
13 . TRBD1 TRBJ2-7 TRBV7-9 TGTGCCAGCAGCTCGGGACAGGGGGTCGAGCAGTACTTC CASSSGQGVEQYF
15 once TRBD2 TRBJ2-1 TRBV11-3 TGTGCCAGCAGCTTAGAGGGCGGGGGGTACAATGAGCAGTTCTTC CASSLEGGGYNEQFF
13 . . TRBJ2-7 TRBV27 TGTGCCAGCAGTTTAGCGGGGAGGTGGGAGCAGTACTTC CASSLAGRWEQYF
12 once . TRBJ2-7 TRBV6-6 TGTGCCAGCAGTTACATCCGGTACGAGCAGTACTTC CASSYIRYEQYF
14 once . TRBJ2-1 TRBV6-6 TGTGCCAGCAGGACCCGACTATCATACAATGAGCAGTTCTTC CASRTRLSYNEQFF
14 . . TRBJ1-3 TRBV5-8 TGTGCCAGCAGCTTGGAGTCAGGCGGAAACACCATATATTTT CASSLESGGNTIYF
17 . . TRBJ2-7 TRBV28 TGTGCCAGCAGTCCCCAAGGGACCGAAGGGGCTTCCTACGAGCAGTACTTC CASSPQGTEGASYEQYF
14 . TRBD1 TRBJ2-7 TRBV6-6 TGTGCCAGCAGCCGGGGACAGGGGAGAAACGAGCAGTACTTC CASSRGQGRNEQYF
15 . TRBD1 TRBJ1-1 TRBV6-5 TGTGCCAGCAGTTACAAAGGGACAGGTTCATCTGAAGCTTTCTTT CASSYKGTGSSEAFF
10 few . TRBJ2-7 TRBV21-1 TGTGCCAGCAGCAGATACGAGCAGTACTTC CASSRYEQYF
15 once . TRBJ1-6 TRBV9 TGTGCCAGCAGCGTAGAAGGGGGGCTCAATTCACCCCTCCACTTT CASSVEGGLNSPLHF